The 25 T cell receptor beta chains below come from one sample, sequenced in a study of beta chain features in type 1 diabetes. Every isolated RNA sample was fully reverse transcribed, so sequencing captured expressed TCRB transcripts. The assay was immunoSEQ multiplex PCR, and TCRdb's table has in-frame clones only and misses some. The table has 200,000 to 300,000 clones, about 63% seen once. The specimen was naive CD4+ T cells from blood. The source is a man aged 25-40 years in good health.

The chain uses TRBV9 and TRBJ2-1, with 9 bases identical to TRBD2. The CDR3 totals 15 residues. Germline assignment: CDR1 SGDLS and CDR2 YYNGEE. V dropped 4 bases and J dropped 2; count of bases not matched to a gene: 4. The CDR3 loop is CASSPGLATYNEQFF. The CDR3 bases are TGTGCCAGCAGCCCAGGACTAGCGACCTACAATGAGCAGTTCTTC.

This chain connects TRBV29-1 to TRBJ1-5; 7 nucleotides match TRBD1. CDR3 length: 12 residues. The V gene end was trimmed by 7 bases and the J gene end by 5 bases; junction bases not matched to a gene: 5. Germline CDR1 and CDR2: SQVTM and ANQGSEA. CDR3 nucleotide sequence: TGCAGCGCTTGCCAGGGGGATCAGCCCCAGCATTTT. Translating gives CSACQGDQPQHF.

This clone appeared a single time. CDR3 protein: CASSQVGRVQYF. DNA of the CDR3: TGCGCCAGCAGCCAAGTGGGCCGGGTTCAGTACTTC. J is TRBJ2-7 and V is TRBV4-1, with D uncertain. Between the trimmed V and J ends, which lost 1 base and 10 bases, there was a span of 11 bases. This CDR3 contains 12 residues. Germline values: CDR1 MGHRA, CDR2 YSYEKL.

The V call is TRBV29-1, the J call TRBJ2-1; 9 bases are shared with TRBD1. J was trimmed by 2 bases and V by 5 bases; bases with no gene match: 4. Germline CDR1 SQVTM, CDR2 ANQGSEA. The CDR3 spans 14 residues. The CDR3 coding sequence is TGCAGCGTTCCGGACAGGGGAACCTACAATGAGCAGTTCTTC. Protein product: CSVPDRGTYNEQFF.

This clone was found once. The V gene is TRBV14, the J gene TRBJ2-1; 8 nucleotides agree with TRBD1. The length of the CDR3 is 14 residues. CDR1 is SGHDN, CDR2 FVKESK, per germline. V lost 4 bases to trimming and J lost 6 bases; unmatched junction nucleotides: 5. CDR3 protein: CASSPQGQGNEQFF. CDR3 sequence (DNA): TGTGCCAGCAGCCCTCAAGGACAGGGCAATGAGCAGTTCTTC. The entire variable domain, with the rest obtained from reference TRBV14 and TRBJ2-1, is as follows: EAGVTQFPSHSVIEKGQTVTLRCDPISGHDNLYWYRRVMGKEIKFLLHFVKESKQDESGMPNNRFLAERTGGTYSTLKVQPAELEDSGVYFCASSPQGQGNEQFFGPGTRLTVL.

This clone has only a few counts. This chain links TRBV13 with TRBJ2-1; D gene unclear. The CDR3 length is 13 residues. The V end lost 8 bases, the J end lost 5 bases, and 13 bases lay between the germline ends. Germline V gives CDR1 PRHDT, CDR2 FYEKMQ (reference sequence). CDR3 sequence reads: CASAGWQNNEQFF. CDR3 DNA: TGTGCCAGCGCTGGCTGGCAGAACAATGAGCAGTTCTTC.

The rearrangement links TRBV5-1 to TRBJ2-5, with 13 bases identical to TRBD2. CDR1 is SGHRS, CDR2 YFSETQ, per germline. V dropped 3 bases and J dropped 2; count of bases not matched to a gene: 4. The CDR3 is made up of 16 amino acids. CDR3 amino acids: CASSSGTSGVQETQYF. The CDR3 DNA reads TGCGCCAGCAGCTCGGGGACTAGCGGGGTACAAGAGACCCAGTACTTC.

A single count supports this clone. The chain recombines TRBV20-1 with TRBJ1-1, with D tentatively TRBD1 (5 bases). This CDR3 comprises 11 residues. V was cut by 7 bases and J by 6 bases, with 12 bases left in between. CDR1 DFQATT and CDR2 SNEGSKA come from the germline V gene (reference sequence). The DNA for the CDR3 is TGCAGTGGACAGTGGTTCTCTGAAGCTTTCTTT. It codes for CSGQWFSEAFF.

This clone was counted a few times. J is TRBJ2-5 and V is TRBV30, with 10 nucleotides matching TRBD1. The V gene end was trimmed by 2 bases and the J gene end by 3 bases; junction bases not matched to a gene: 6. The germline CDR1 and CDR2 sequences are GTSNPN and SVGIG (reference sequence). This CDR3 comprises 15 residues. CDR3 DNA sequence: TGTGCCTGGAGTCCGGGACAGGGGAGCAAAGAGACCCAGTACTTC. Encoded protein: CAWSPGQGSKETQYF. The full variable domain, in which reference TRBV30 and TRBJ2-5 provide the parts outside the CDR3, is SQTIHQWPATLVQPVGSPLSLECTVEGTSNPNLYWYRQAAGRGLQLLFYSVGIGQISSEVPQNLSASRPQDRQFILSSKKLLLSDSGFYLCAWSPGQGSKETQYFGPGTRLLVL.

The V call is TRBV29-1, the J call TRBJ2-7; D gene unclear. The germline V gene encodes CDR1 SQVTM and CDR2 ANQGSEA. Trimming shortened V by 1 base and J by 2 bases, and 6 bases separated the two germline ends. The CDR3 contains 12 residues. The CDR3 DNA sequence: TGCAGCGTTGAAGGACAAGCCTACGAGCAGTACTTC. Residues: CSVEGQAYEQYF.

CDR3 region: CAWSGRAGANVLTF. Here the CDR3 DNA reads TGTGCCTGGAGTGGGCGGGCTGGGGCCAACGTCCTGACTTTC. The chain links TRBV30 to TRBJ2-6, with D possibly being TRBD2 (5 bases). V lost 1 base and J lost 2, with 6 bases in between. CDR1 is GTSNPN, CDR2 SVGIG, per germline (reference sequence). The CDR3 length is 14 residues.

The rearrangement links TRBV6-5 to TRBJ2-5; 8 bases agree with TRBD2. With V trimmed by 0 bases and J by 1 base, 1 base remained unmatched. Per germline, CDR1 MNHEY and CDR2 SVGAGI. The CDR3 contains 15 residues. CDR3 loop: CASSYSGLAQETQYF. In DNA, the CDR3 is TGTGCCAGCAGTTACTCAGGACTAGCCCAAGAGACCCAGTACTTC.

V and J are TRBV10-3 and TRBJ1-2, with unresolved D. Between the trimmed V and J ends, which lost 6 bases and 4 bases, there was a span of 9 bases. The CDR3 consists of 12 residues. The germline gives CDR1 ENHRY, CDR2 SYGVKD. CDR3 coding DNA: TGTGCCATCAGGGTTTCTGGCTATGGCTACACCTTC. Encoded protein: CAIRVSGYGYTF.

CDR3 in amino acids: CATTRGSTDTQYF. As DNA, the CDR3 is TGTGCCACCACGAGGGGCAGCACAGATACGCAGTATTTT. V is TRBV27 and J is TRBJ2-3, with D perhaps assigned TRBD1 or TRBD2 (5 bases each). The CDR3 covers 13 residues. With 10 bases removed from V and 0 bases from J, the gap between germline ends came to 11 bases. Germline V gene data show CDR1 as MNHEY and CDR2 as SMNVEV (reference sequence).

This clone came up a few times. The V and J genes are TRBV6-5 and TRBJ1-1; D uncertain. Germline V gene lookup returns CDR1 MNHEY and CDR2 SVGAGI. CDR3 length: 13 residues. V was cut by 6 bases and J by 3 bases, with 11 bases left in between. CDR3 DNA: TGTGCCAGCAGGCGACATTGGGACACTGAAGCTTTCTTT. Translated: CASRRHWDTEAFF.

The chain employs TRBV7-2 and TRBJ2-5, with D unclear. The length of the CDR3 is 13 residues. V lost 2 bases and J 5 bases, leaving 9 bases between the germline ends. Germline V lookup: CDR1 SGHTA, CDR2 FQGNSA. The CDR3 spells CASSLKAGETQYF. CDR3 DNA: TGTGCCAGCAGCTTAAAGGCTGGGGAGACCCAGTACTTC.

The rearrangement links TRBV28 to TRBJ2-3; 11 bases agree with TRBD2. Germline-derived CDR1 and CDR2 are MDHEN and SYDVKM. The CDR3 has 13 amino acids. V trimming: 6 bases; J trimming: 6 bases; junction bases outside the gene matches: 2. CDR3 sequence: CASRTSGTDTQYF. The DNA of the CDR3 is TGTGCCAGCAGGACTAGCGGGACGGATACGCAGTATTTT.

The CDR3 DNA follows: TGTGCCAGCAGTGAGAGCTCTGGGGCCAACGTCCTGACTTTC. Translated: CASSESSGANVLTF. The chain links TRBV2 to TRBJ2-6, with no clear D. V shed 3 bases and J shed 0 bases, with 3 bases lying between them. The CDR3 covers 14 residues. Germline V CDR1 and CDR2: SNHLY, FYNNEI.

This chain connects TRBV2 to TRBJ2-7; D not certain. The CDR3 length is 12 residues. V shed 6 bases and J shed 1 base, with 7 bases lying between them. The germline V gene has CDR1 SNHLY and CDR2 FYNNEI. The CDR3 loop is CASRYTSYEQYF. As DNA, the CDR3 is TGTGCCAGCAGGTACACTTCCTACGAGCAGTACTTC.

This sequence joins TRBV21-1 and TRBJ1-1; the table calls TRBD1, which could not be checked here. TRBV21-1 counts as a pseudogene. CDR3 size: 15 residues. In DNA form, the CDR3 reads TGTGCCAGCAGCAAAGCGGGGCCAGGGAACACTGAAGCTTTCTTT. This translates into CASSKAGPGNTEAFF.

V gene TRBV25-1 combines with J gene TRBJ2-2; 8 positions match TRBD1. V was pared by 1 base and J by 6 bases, with 10 bases of the junction left unmatched. There are 17 residues in the CDR3. Germline V gene data show CDR1 as MGHDK and CDR2 as SYGVNS. As DNA, the CDR3 is TGTGCCAGCAGTGAATTGTACGCTCAGGGGGCCCCCGGGGAGCTGTTTTTT. Translating gives CASSELYAQGAPGELFF.

The chain joins TRBV15 to TRBJ2-1; possible D gene TRBD2, 6 bases. This CDR3 comprises 15 residues. Germline CDR1 LNHNV, CDR2 YYDKDF (reference sequence). V was shortened by 0 bases and J by 2 bases, with 8 bases between the two germline ends. Written as DNA, the CDR3 is TGTGCCACCAGCAGAGAAGTAGCGGCCTACAATGAGCAGTTCTTC. It specifies CATSREVAAYNEQFF.

This clone was detected once. V usage is TRBV4-1 and J usage is TRBJ1-5; D not certain. This CDR3 contains 16 residues. CDR1 and CDR2 (germline): MGHRA, YSYEKL. V was trimmed by 1 base and J by 4 bases, leaving 14 bases between them. CDR3 amino acids: CASSQGRARGNQPQHF. CDR3 DNA: TGCGCCAGCAGCCAAGGCCGCGCCCGGGGTAATCAGCCCCAGCATTTT.

This clone was seen only a few times. The V call is TRBV13, the J call TRBJ2-3, with D uncertain. Trimming cost V 1 base and J 9 bases, with 11 bases left between them. This CDR3 is built from 13 residues. Looked up from germline, CDR1 is PRHDT and CDR2 is FYEKMQ (reference sequence). CDR3 nucleotide sequence: TGTGCCAGCAGCTTAGTCCCTCTAGACACGCAGTATTTT. It yields the protein CASSLVPLDTQYF.

This rearrangement joins TRBV5-1 to TRBJ2-5; perhaps D is TRBD1 or TRBD2 (5 bases each). Germline CDR1 SGHRS, CDR2 YFSETQ. The CDR3 spans 13 residues. Deletions cut 1 base from V and 3 bases from J, with 7 bases between. The CDR3: CASSLLGEETQYF. DNA for the CDR3: TGCGCCAGCAGCTTGCTGGGGGAAGAGACCCAGTACTTC.